What follows are 19 T cell receptor beta chains derived from one specimen sequenced in a study of early T cells in non-severe SARS-CoV-2 infection. TCRdb ran MiXCR on the 5' RACE reads and lists one entry per CDR3 protein. The table shows approximately 100,000 distinct CDR3 sequences, with approximately 17% occurring only once. Sequenced sample: whole blood. The receptors stem from an adult who was a healthcare worker with PCR-confirmed SARS-CoV-2 infection or an uninfected control (not recorded which).

V and J are TRBV6-5 and TRBJ2-7; 9 bases are a match to TRBD1. This CDR3 contains 14 residues. With 4 bases clipped from V and 3 bases from J, the junction kept 4 bases outside the gene matches. Germline V lookup: CDR1 MNHEY, CDR2 SVGAGI. CDR3 sequence reads: CASSLGTGSYEQYF. Here the CDR3 DNA reads TGTGCCAGCAGTTTAGGGACAGGGAGCTACGAGCAGTACTTC.

The chain employs TRBV20-1 and TRBJ2-2; tentative D call: TRBD1 (5 bases). The CDR3 spans 17 residues. The germline gives CDR1 DFQATT, CDR2 SNEGSKA (reference sequence). Between the trimmed V and J ends, which lost 4 bases and 1 base, there was a span of 19 bases. CDR3 region: CSAMGPSDRGNTGELFF. DNA for the CDR3: TGCAGTGCTATGGGCCCCTCAGACAGAGGGAACACCGGGGAGCTGTTTTTT.

Worth noting for this clonotype: A junction boundary mismatches the germline segment, possibly from a read error. The chain carries TRBV4-3 and TRBJ1-2; no reliable D call. Germline V gene sequence: CDR1 LGHNA, CDR2 YSLEER. CDR3 length: 14 amino acids. In nucleotides, the CDR3 is TGCGCCGGCAGCCAAGATGAGGCCGCCTATGGCTACACCTTC. It codes for CAGSQDEAAYGYTF.

This clonotype was seen ten or more times. This chain connects TRBV20-1 to TRBJ2-1, with TRBD2 identical over 7 bases. J gave up 0 bases and V 3 bases, and 2 bases lay outside the gene matches. This CDR3 is 14 amino acids long. Germline V gene data show CDR1 as DFQATT and CDR2 as SNEGSKA (reference sequence). CDR3 sequence reads: CSASGGSSYNEQFF. CDR3 nucleotides: TGCAGTGCTAGCGGGGGGAGCTCCTACAATGAGCAGTTCTTC.

This clonotype turned up a few times. The chain joins TRBV10-3 to TRBJ2-7; D is undetermined. The germline CDR1 and CDR2 sequences are ENHRY and SYGVKD. The CDR3 spans 13 residues. V dropped 3 bases and J dropped 2 bases, with 8 bases sitting between them. CDR3 DNA: TGTGCCATCAGTGAAGGGCTGGCCTACGAGCAGTACTTC. Amino acids: CAISEGLAYEQYF.

J is TRBJ2-7 and V is TRBV18; a possible D gene is TRBD1 (5 bases). The germline V gene encodes CDR1 KGHSH and CDR2 LQKENI. This CDR3 contains 13 residues. Between the trimmed V and J ends, which lost 3 bases and 6 bases, there was a span of 12 bases. DNA of the CDR3: TGTGCCAGCTCACCGCAGGGAAGGAGCGAGCAGTACTTC. Translating gives CASSPQGRSEQYF.

The chain uses TRBV7-9 and TRBJ2-5, with unresolved D. With 5 bases removed from V and 5 bases from J, the gap between germline ends came to 18 bases. The germline V gene has CDR1 SEHNR and CDR2 FQNEAQ (reference sequence). The CDR3 extends over 15 amino acids. The CDR3: CASSITPTVGETQYF. The DNA of the CDR3 is TGTGCCAGCAGCATAACCCCCACAGTAGGCGAGACCCAGTACTTC.

The sample holds many counts of this clonotype. The J gene is TRBJ1-2, the V gene TRBV12-3 or TRBV12-4; D is possibly TRBD1 (6 bases). V was pared by 6 bases and J by 8 bases, with 13 bases between. The CDR3 is 12 amino acids. CDR3 sequence: CASSLAGVGYTF. CDR3 bases: TGTGCCAGCAGCCTCGCAGGGGTCGGCTACACCTTC.

This sequence joins TRBV7-6 and TRBJ2-7; unclear D gene. CDR3 size: 14 residues. The germline CDR1 and CDR2 sequences are SGHVS and FNYEAQ. With 5 bases removed from V and 2 bases from J, the gap between germline ends came to 13 bases. The CDR3 DNA is TGTGCCAGCAGCCCACGAACTTCCGCCTACGAGCAGTACTTC. It is translated as CASSPRTSAYEQYF.

This clonotype was seen repeatedly, ten times or more. The junction does not match germline at one end; this may be a read error. This chain joins TRBV20-1 and TRBJ2-1; no firm D call. The CDR3 extends over 14 amino acids. Germline CDR1 and CDR2: DFQATT and SNEGSKA (reference sequence). For the CDR3, the DNA is TGCAGTGCTAGAGACCCTCATCTGTTACTGAGCAGTTGGTTC. Encoded protein: CSARDPHLLLSSWF.

The chain links TRBV5-1 to TRBJ1-2; no clear D gene. CDR1 and CDR2 (germline): SGHRS, YFSETQ. Trimming took off 0 bases at V and 10 bases at J, with 10 bases between the two ends. The CDR3 runs to 12 residues. The DNA for the CDR3 is TGCGCCAGCAGCTTGGATAGGACCATCTACACCTTC. The encoded protein is CASSLDRTIYTF.

This clonotype has a handful of counts. The chain links TRBV24-1 to TRBJ1-5, with 7 bases matching TRBD1. V trimming: 9 bases; J trimming: 4 bases; junction bases outside the gene matches: 8. Germline CDR1 reads KGHDR; CDR2 reads SFDVKD. The CDR3 contains 14 residues. The DNA for the CDR3 is TGTGCCACCTCAGCAGGGGGAGATAATCAGCCCCAGCATTTT. It yields the protein CATSAGGDNQPQHF.

This clonotype was counted only a few times. The V gene is TRBV7-8, the J gene TRBJ1-2; no firm D call. Trimming left V 5 bases short and J 4 bases short, with 17 bases between. Germline V gene data show CDR1 as SGHVS and CDR2 as FQNEAQ. This CDR3 comprises 15 residues. The CDR3 sequence: CASSPSRRAGYGYTF. The DNA of the CDR3 is TGTGCCAGCAGCCCCTCCCGGAGAGCAGGCTATGGCTACACCTTC.

This clonotype was detected a few times. The V and J genes are TRBV19 and TRBJ2-3; tentatively, D is TRBD1 (6 bases). The germline V gene encodes CDR1 LNHDA and CDR2 SQIVND (reference sequence). The CDR3 is 13 residues long. Trimming took off 3 bases at V and 4 bases at J, with 8 bases between the two ends. CDR3 in amino acids: CASSIRGADTQYF. The CDR3 DNA reads TGTGCCAGTAGTATCAGGGGAGCAGATACGCAGTATTTT.

The rearrangement joins TRBV6-5 to TRBJ2-1, with D perhaps matching TRBD1 or TRBD2 (5 bases each). Germline CDR1 is MNHEY and CDR2 is SVGAGI. V was trimmed by 2 bases and J by 7 bases, leaving 9 bases between them. This CDR3 has 13 amino acids. The CDR3 DNA follows: TGTGCCAGCAGTTACGGGACGATGAATGAGCAGTTCTTC. This gives the protein CASSYGTMNEQFF.

This clonotype has only a few counts. The chain uses TRBV12-3 or TRBV12-4 and TRBJ1-1, with D tentatively TRBD1 (5 bases). The CDR3 length is 13 residues. V was pared by 6 bases and J by 10 bases, with 18 bases between. DNA of the CDR3: TGTGCCAGCAGACCATTCGAGGGGCCTGGAGCTTTCTTT. As protein: CASRPFEGPGAFF.

This chain joins TRBV20-1 and TRBJ2-1; the D is unclear. Germline CDR1 is DFQATT and CDR2 is SNEGSKA (reference sequence). The ends were cut back, 3 bases at V and 0 bases at J, with 12 bases in the middle. This CDR3 is built from 15 residues. The CDR3: CSASPAQISYNEQFF. As DNA, the CDR3 is TGCAGTGCTAGTCCGGCGCAGATCTCCTACAATGAGCAGTTCTTC.

The chain links TRBV28 to TRBJ2-2, with D maybe TRBD2 (6 bases). V was cut by 6 bases and J by 5 bases, with 19 bases left in between. This CDR3 comprises 16 residues. From germline, CDR1 is MDHEN and CDR2 SYDVKM. CDR3 DNA: TGTGCCAGCAGGATCGCTCCCGGGAGTTGGACCGGGGAGCTGTTTTTT. It encodes CASRIAPGSWTGELFF.

This clonotype was picked up one time. The V gene is TRBV28, the J gene TRBJ2-1, with TRBD2 identical over 7 bases. The CDR3 covers 13 residues. V gave up 11 bases and J gave up 3 bases; unmatched junction bases: 7. CDR1 MDHEN and CDR2 SYDVKM come from the germline V gene. The CDR3 region is CAGGRALYNEQFF. The CDR3, as DNA: TGTGCCGGAGGGAGGGCCCTCTACAATGAGCAGTTCTTC.